Below are 15 T cell receptor beta chains sequenced from a single sample in a study of blood T cells in healthy people across ages. A second 7 to 11 cycle PCR used barcoded and J-beta primers. TCRdb analysed the 5' RACE reads with MiXCR anew, one entry per CDR3 protein. The sample holds 1.5 million to 2 million distinct CDR3 sequences; roughly 30% are singletons and the top ten take roughly 10%. The sequenced sample was blood. The receptor source for this set is a woman younger than 45 in good health.

This clonotype was counted ten times or more. J is TRBJ2-1 and V is TRBV12-3 or TRBV12-4, with no clear D. The CDR3 runs 11 residues. With 7 bases removed from V and 10 bases from J, the gap between germline ends came to 11 bases. The CDR3 bases are TGTGCCAGCATCCTGACCAGAGAGCAGTTCTTC. It yields the protein CASILTREQFF.

The genes are TRBV3-1 and TRBJ2-7; 9 bases agree with TRBD1. This CDR3 spans 14 amino acids. After removal of 6 bases from V and 2 bases from J, the junction contained 5 bases not matched to a gene. Per germline, CDR1 LGHDT and CDR2 YNNKEL (reference sequence). DNA for the CDR3: TGTGCCAGCAGAGAGGACAGGGGCGCCTACGAGCAGTACTTC. Translation gives CASREDRGAYEQYF.

The sample holds a few counts of this clonotype. The chain is built from TRBV20-1 and TRBJ2-7; the D is unclear. With 2 bases removed from V and 3 bases from J, the gap between germline ends came to 11 bases. CDR1 and CDR2 from the germline V gene are DFQATT and SNEGSKA (reference sequence). The length of the CDR3 is 13 residues. For the CDR3, the DNA is TGCAGTGCTAGACGGGCAGATGGCTACGAGCAGTACTTC. Amino acid sequence: CSARRADGYEQYF.

Many counts were recorded for this clonotype. The chain links TRBV7-2 to TRBJ2-7; 9 positions agree with TRBD1. This CDR3 has 15 residues. V trimming: 5 bases; J trimming: 2 bases; junction bases outside the gene matches: 7. CDR1 and CDR2 (germline): SGHTA, FQGNSA. In DNA form, the CDR3 reads TGTGCCAGCAGCCCCGGGACAGGGTTCCCCTACGAGCAGTACTTC. Translation: CASSPGTGFPYEQYF.

The gene calls are TRBV9 and TRBJ2-5; 9 bases fit TRBD1. Germline loops: CDR1 SGDLS, CDR2 YYNGEE. The CDR3 has 17 amino acids. Unmatched junction bases numbered 14, after V lost 3 bases and J lost 5 bases. The DNA for the CDR3 is TGTGCCAGCAGCGGGGACAGGGACTCGGCAAGGTGGGAGACCCAGTACTTC. This sequence encodes CASSGDRDSARWETQYF.

This chain uses TRBV5-1 with TRBJ1-3, with 7 bases fitting TRBD1. In germline, CDR1 is SGHRS, CDR2 YFSETQ. The CDR3 length is 16 residues. V shed 1 base, J shed 2 bases, and the junction held 6 bases outside the gene matches. The DNA for the CDR3 is TGCGCCAGCAGCTTGATACGGCAGGGGGCTGGAAACACCATATATTTT. It encodes CASSLIRQGAGNTIYF. Using reference TRBV5-1 and TRBJ1-3 for the parts outside the CDR3, the full variable domain is KAGVTQTPRYLIKTRGQQVTLSCSPISGHRSVSWYQQTPGQGLQFLFEYFSETQRNKGNFPGRFSGRQFSNSRSEMNVSTLELGDSALYLCASSLIRQGAGNTIYFGEGSWLTVV.

The table lists this clonotype with a few counts. The chain is built from TRBV20-1 and TRBJ2-1; D remains ambiguous. Trimming removed 4 bases at V and 7 bases at J, with 11 bases between. From germline, CDR1 is DFQATT and CDR2 SNEGSKA (reference sequence). The CDR3 runs to 12 residues. CDR3 in amino acids: CSATLGGNEQFF. CDR3 in DNA: TGCAGTGCTACCCTGGGCGGAAATGAGCAGTTCTTC.

A few counts support this clonotype. J is TRBJ1-2 and V is TRBV6-2 or TRBV6-3; D might be TRBD1 (5 bases). Germline assignment: CDR1 MNHEY and CDR2 SVGEGT. Deletions cut 0 bases from V and 3 bases from J, with 11 bases between. The CDR3 has 15 residues. CDR3 amino acids: CASSYSSGPHYGYTF. CDR3 DNA: TGTGCCAGCAGTTACTCGTCGGGACCGCACTATGGCTACACCTTC.

CDR3 DNA sequence: TGCTATGCCACGGGAGGGCGTCGCAATGAGCAGTTCTTC. Translated: CYATGGRRNEQFF. The chain joins TRBV20-1 to TRBJ2-1, with 8 bases lining up with TRBD2. This CDR3 spans 13 amino acids. CDR1 and CDR2 from the germline V gene are DFQATT and SNEGSKA (reference sequence).

This clonotype was picked up many times. The chain uses TRBV6-2 or TRBV6-3 and TRBJ2-5; 12 bases are shared with TRBD2. The CDR3 is 16 residues long. The trim removed 5 bases at V and 2 bases at J, leaving 6 bases unmatched. CDR1 MNHEY and CDR2 SVGEGT come from the germline V gene. CDR3 loop: CASSAGLAGKQETQYF. CDR3 bases: TGTGCCAGCAGTGCCGGACTAGCGGGGAAACAAGAGACCCAGTACTTC.

This clonotype has a count of ten or more. The rearrangement joins TRBV5-1 to TRBJ2-3; 8 positions match TRBD2. J was trimmed by 1 base and V by 3 bases; bases with no gene match: 4. Per the germline V gene, CDR1 is SGHRS and CDR2 is YFSETQ. The CDR3 has 15 residues. Here the CDR3 reads CASSSGGARTDTQYF. As DNA, the CDR3 is TGCGCCAGCAGCTCCGGGGGGGCCCGCACAGATACGCAGTATTTT.

In this sample, this clonotype turned up a few times. The chain is built from TRBV13 and TRBJ2-6; TRBD1 matches at 8 bases. Unmatched junction bases numbered 4, after V lost 4 bases and J lost 2 bases. Germline V CDR1 and CDR2: PRHDT, FYEKMQ (reference sequence). The CDR3 loop spans 16 amino acids. The CDR3 spells CASSSSRGPGANVLTF. Written as DNA, the CDR3 is TGTGCCAGCAGCTCCTCCAGGGGGCCTGGGGCCAACGTCCTGACTTTC.

In this sample, this clonotype turned up a few times. The junction departs from germline at one end; a sequencing error may be responsible. The chain joins TRBV29-1 to TRBJ2-1; D is perhaps TRBD1 (6 bases). Germline CDR1 reads SQVTM; CDR2 reads ANQGSEA. The CDR3 has 15 amino acids. The CDR3 protein is CSVEYGQGSGNERFF. The CDR3 region has the DNA TGCAGCGTTGAGTACGGGCAGGGGTCGGGCAATGAGCGGTTCTTC.

J is TRBJ2-5 and V is TRBV2, with 10 bases that match TRBD2. J was trimmed by 5 bases and V by 3 bases; bases with no gene match: 12. Germline loops: CDR1 SNHLY, CDR2 FYNNEI. The CDR3 length is 17 residues. In nucleotides, the CDR3 is TGTGCCAGCAGTGATTTCGGGCTAGCGGGAGCATTGGAGACCCAGTACTTC. Amino acids: CASSDFGLAGALETQYF.

This clonotype was found a few times. The chain employs TRBV5-1 and TRBJ2-7; D is perhaps TRBD1 (6 bases). V was pared by 0 bases and J by 6 bases, with 10 bases between. Germline V lookup: CDR1 SGHRS, CDR2 YFSETQ. The CDR3 spans 13 residues. CDR3 coding DNA: TGCGCCAGCAGCTTGGGTGGACAGCTCGAGCAGTACTTC. This codes for CASSLGGQLEQYF.